The clone carrying this T cell receptor (beta chain) was seen a handful of times. Its antigen is undetermined. Trimming removed 5 bases from V and 3 bases from J, with 8 bases in between. Germline values: CDR1 MNHNY, CDR2 SVGAGI (reference sequence). The CDR3 is 13 amino acids. The entry originates in a study of beta chain features in type 1 diabetes. TCRB transcripts that were expressed got sequenced, as all of the isolated RNA had been reverse transcribed. Method: immunoSEQ multiplex PCR; TCRdb's copy keeps in-frame clones and lacks some. The data contain 900,000 or so clones, roughly 17% of them singletons. Only one heparinised blood draw was taken per donor, and its volume averaged approximately 0.11 L. Points from the study as a whole: For cells with high TCR expression, cDNA sequencing could yield over-representation. For Type 1 diabetes patients, all four CD4+ subsets carried TCRB CDR3s that were moderately but significantly shorter.

Sequences were obtained from naive CD4+ T cells from blood. This receptor was identified in a young woman in good health. The chain is built from TRBV6-6 and TRBJ2-1, with D possibly TRBD1 on 6 matching bases. The CDR3 coding sequence is TGTGCCAGCAGTCAGGACAGCTACAATGAGCAGTTCTTC. This encodes CASSQDSYNEQFF.